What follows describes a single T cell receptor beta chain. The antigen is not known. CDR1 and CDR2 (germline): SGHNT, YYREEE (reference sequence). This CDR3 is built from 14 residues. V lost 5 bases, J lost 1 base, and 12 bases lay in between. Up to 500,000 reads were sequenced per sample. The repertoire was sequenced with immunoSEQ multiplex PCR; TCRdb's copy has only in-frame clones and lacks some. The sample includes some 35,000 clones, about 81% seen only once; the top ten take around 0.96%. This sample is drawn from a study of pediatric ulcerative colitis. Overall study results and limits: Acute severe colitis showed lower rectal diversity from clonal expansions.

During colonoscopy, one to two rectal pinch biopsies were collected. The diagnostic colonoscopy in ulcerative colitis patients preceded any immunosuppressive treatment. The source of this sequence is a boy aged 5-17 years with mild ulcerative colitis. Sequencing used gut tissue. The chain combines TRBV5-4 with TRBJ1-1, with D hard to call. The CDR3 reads CASRPISENTEAFF. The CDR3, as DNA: TGTGCCAGCAGACCAATAAGCGAGAACACTGAAGCTTTCTTT.